This T cell receptor (beta chain) emerged from a study of blood T cell repertoires in COVID-19. Study as a whole: The origin of the acute and convalescent COVID-19 samples was the United States, Italy and Spain. T cells, B-cell-depleted T cells, or PBMCs provided the cDNA or gDNA that served as material.

The CDR3 contains 14 residues. Per germline, CDR1 LNHDA and CDR2 SQIVND (reference sequence). With 3 bases removed from V and 1 base from J, the gap between germline ends came to 6 bases. Per the authors' pipeline: Reference gene primers were amplified, and this amplification served to estimate nucleated cell counts. TCRdb's copy holds only in-frame clones and misses some; the assay was immunoSEQ multiplex PCR. V, J and clone size reflect that table, while D and trimming were determined from the DNA. The profile shows 80,000 to 95,000 clones, approximately 85% of them singletons. This chain links TRBV19 with TRBJ2-2; D is unresolved. This sequence originates from a human donor in a cohort sampled during active COVID-19. The sequencing sample was made of peripheral blood. In nucleotides, the CDR3 is TGTGCCAGTAGTATTTCTCGGAACACCGGGGAGCTGTTTTTT. Residues: CASSISRNTGELFF.